The clone carrying this T cell receptor (beta chain) was picked up a small number of times. V was pared by 5 bases and J by 2 bases, with 10 bases between. CDR3 length: 13 residues. Germline V gives CDR1 MDHEN, CDR2 SYDVKM. This entry belongs to a study of shared clonotypes between healthy human individuals. Measured with immunoSEQ multiplex PCR; TCRdb has only the in-frame clones, and not every one. The data contain more than 400,000 clones, approximately 81% of them singletons. Without sorting, samples used tens of millions of PBMCs for genomic DNA. The material sequenced was PBMCs. The V and J genes are TRBV28 and TRBJ2-7, with D tentatively TRBD1 (5 bases). The TCR comes from a middle-aged woman in good health. Some clones in this sample may be carry-over from other donors' samples. The CDR3 nucleotides are TGTGCCAGCAGTCCCCAGGGAACCTACGAGCAGTACTTC. It specifies CASSPQGTYEQYF.